This TCR beta chain comes out of a study of shared clonotypes between healthy human individuals. Unmatched junction bases numbered 4, after V lost 3 bases and J lost 4 bases. Germline V gives CDR1 SGHTA, CDR2 FQGNSA. The CDR3 is made up of 15 amino acids. An assay was performed, and its level was deep. The repertoire was sequenced with immunoSEQ multiplex PCR; TCRdb's copy has only in-frame clones and lacks some. The sample consists of some 2.1 million clones, roughly 95% of them appearing once. This clone was seen once. Sequencing input: naive CD4+ T cells sorted from blood. Regarding subset: CD45RA+ positively selected. The source is a young man in good health. The rearrangement joins TRBV7-2 to TRBJ2-1; 9 bases map to TRBD2. For the CDR3, the DNA is TGTGCCAGCAGCTTCTCAGCGGGGGGTTACAATGAGCAGTTCTTC. The encoded protein is CASSFSAGGYNEQFF.